Following are 5 T cell receptor beta chains from one sample sequenced in a study of T cells expressing NK-cell markers. One entry per CDR3 protein, without DNA, is what TCRdb gives after re-calling the 5' RACE reads. The sample table sets out 120,000 to 150,000 distinct CDR3 sequences. Sequencing was carried out using blood T cells: a sorted CD56 or NKG2C T cell subset, CD4+ or CD8+ T cells, or bulk PBMC T cells (not recorded which). All receptors derive from a man younger than 30 in good health.

The gene calls are TRBV7-9 and TRBJ2-3. The germline CDR1 and CDR2 sequences are SEHNR and FQNEAQ (reference sequence). This CDR3 has 13 amino acids. The CDR3 loop is CASSSVLLDTQYF.

CDR3 residues: CASSLGTSSSGEQFF. This chain uses TRBV14 with TRBJ2-1; absent DNA, TCRdb's TRBD2 call cannot be checked. There are 15 residues in the CDR3. Germline V gene sequence: CDR1 SGHDN, CDR2 FVKESK.

V gene TRBV20-1 combines with J gene TRBJ2-1; TCRdb's D call, TRBD2, is unchecked because there is no DNA. CDR1 is DFQATT, CDR2 SNEGSKA, per germline (reference sequence). This CDR3 is built from 12 residues. The CDR3 loop reads CQIAGGINEQFF.

The V and J genes are TRBV6-5 and TRBJ2-3; TCRdb outputs TRBD1, but without DNA this stays unchecked. Germline CDR1 reads MNHEY; CDR2 reads SVGAGI. The CDR3 is 14 residues long. CDR3 region: CASSYADRVDTQYF.

CDR3 loop: CASSSGSNRRETQYF. The chain combines TRBV12-3 or TRBV12-4 with TRBJ2-5; the D call of TRBD1 rests on TCRdb alone, since no DNA is present to check it. There are 15 residues in the CDR3.